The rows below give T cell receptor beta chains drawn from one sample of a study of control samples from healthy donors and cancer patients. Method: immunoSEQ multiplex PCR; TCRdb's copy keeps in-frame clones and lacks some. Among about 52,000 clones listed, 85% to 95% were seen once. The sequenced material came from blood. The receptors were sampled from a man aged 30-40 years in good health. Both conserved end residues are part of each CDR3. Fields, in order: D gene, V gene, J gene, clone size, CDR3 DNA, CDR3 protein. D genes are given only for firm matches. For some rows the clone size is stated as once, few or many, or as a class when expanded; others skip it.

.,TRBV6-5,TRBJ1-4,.,TGTGCCAGCAGCCAAACCGGTGCAACTAATGAAAAACTGTTTTTT,CASSQTGATNEKLFF
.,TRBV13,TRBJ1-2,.,TGTGCCAGCAGCCAGAGACTCTATGGCTACACCTTC,CASSQRLYGYTF
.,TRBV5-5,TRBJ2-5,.,TGTGCCAGCAGCGACCCTACATCGGGAGAGACCCAGTACTTC,CASSDPTSGETQYF
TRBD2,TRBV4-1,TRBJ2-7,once,TGCGCCAGCAGCCAAGGTCTAGCGGGGGGTGAGCAGTACTTC,CASSQGLAGGEQYF
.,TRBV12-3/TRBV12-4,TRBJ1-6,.,TGTGCCAGCAGCCAAACCCTCGATTCACCCCTCCACTTT,CASSQTLDSPLHF
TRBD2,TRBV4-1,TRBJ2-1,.,TGCGCCAGCAGCCGCGGGAGGGACGTCAATGAGCAGTTCTTC,CASSRGRDVNEQFF
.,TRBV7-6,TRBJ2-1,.,TGTGCCAGCAGCTTAGGATTGGGTTTCAATGAGCAGTTCTTC,CASSLGLGFNEQFF
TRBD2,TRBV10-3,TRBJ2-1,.,TGTGCCATAAGACTAGCGGGAGTGGGAGATGAGCAGTTCTTC,CAIRLAGVGDEQFF
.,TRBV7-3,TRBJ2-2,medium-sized,TGTGCCAGCAGCTTAAATCCCCCACGAACGGGAAAAGATACACCACCGAACACCGGGGAGCTGTTTTTT,CASSLNPPRTGKDTPPNTGELFF
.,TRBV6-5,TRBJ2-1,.,TGTGCCAGCAGTTTTCAGGGCTACAATGAGCAGTTCTTC,CASSFQGYNEQFF
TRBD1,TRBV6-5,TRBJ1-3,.,TGTGCCAGCATTCCAGGGGGAGGAAACACCATATATTTT,CASIPGGGNTIYF
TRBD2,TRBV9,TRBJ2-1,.,TGTGCCAGCAACACCCTCCCCACTAGCGGCTCCTACAATGAGCAGTTCTTC,CASNTLPTSGSYNEQFF
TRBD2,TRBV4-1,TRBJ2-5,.,TGCGCCAGCAGCCAGTCTGGGGGAGGGTCCCAGTACTTC,CASSQSGGGSQYF
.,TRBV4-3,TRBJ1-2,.,TGCGCCAGCAGCCAAGTAACCAGGGAGGACCCCTTGCGGGGCTACACCTTC,CASSQVTREDPLRGYTF
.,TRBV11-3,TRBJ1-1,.,TGTGCCAGCAGCTTAGGTTCGTCAGCCGAAGCTTTCTTT,CASSLGSSAEAFF
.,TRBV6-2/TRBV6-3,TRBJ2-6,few,TGTGCCAGCAGTTACAGGGGCTCTGGGGCCAACGTCCTGACTTTC,CASSYRGSGANVLTF
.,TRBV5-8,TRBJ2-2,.,TGTGCCAGCAGCTTGGTAGGGATCGGGGAGCTGTTTTTT,CASSLVGIGELFF
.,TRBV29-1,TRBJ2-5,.,TGCAGCGTTGCTCCGCTGGGGACCCAGTACTTC,CSVAPLGTQYF
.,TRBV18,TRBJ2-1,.,TGTGCCAGCCATGGGATAGTCCAGGGGGGAGCGCAAACGAGCTCCTACAATGAGCAGTTCTTC,CASHGIVQGGAQTSSYNEQFF
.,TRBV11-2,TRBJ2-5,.,TGTGCCAGCAGCTTAGGGACCCCTCTCCTCCAAGCAGAGACCCAGTACTTC,CASSLGTPLLQAETQYF
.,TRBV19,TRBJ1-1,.,TGTGCCAGTAGTATCAGCAGCGTAGGGACTGAAGCTTTCTTT,CASSISSVGTEAFF
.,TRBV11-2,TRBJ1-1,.,TGTGCCAGCAGCTTAGGGTACACTGAAGGAACTGAAGCTTTCTTT,CASSLGYTEGTEAFF
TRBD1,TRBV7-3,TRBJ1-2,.,TGTGCCAGCAGCCATGGGACAGGGGAAGGCTACACCTTC,CASSHGTGEGYTF
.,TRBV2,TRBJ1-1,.,TGTGCCAGTAGTCGCAGGGACACTGAAGCTTTCTTT,CASSRRDTEAFF
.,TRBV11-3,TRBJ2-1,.,TGTGCCAGCAGCTTAGGGGGGAGTCTCACCTACAATGAGCAGTTCTTC,CASSLGGSLTYNEQFF
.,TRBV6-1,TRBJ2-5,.,TGTGCCAGCAGTGACGGGGTTGGAGGGCTTGAGACCCAGTACTTC,CASSDGVGGLETQYF
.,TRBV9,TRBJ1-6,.,TGTGCCAGCAGCCCCGGCAGCGGCTCCTATAATTCACCCCTCCACTTT,CASSPGSGSYNSPLHF
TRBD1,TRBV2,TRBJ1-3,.,TGTGCCAGCAGGGACAGGGGAGGCTCTGGAAACACCATATATTTT,CASRDRGGSGNTIYF
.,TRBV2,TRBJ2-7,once,TGTGCCCCCAACGTTGGGCCCTACGAGCAGTACTTC,CAPNVGPYEQYF
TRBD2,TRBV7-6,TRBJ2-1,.,TGTGCCAGCAGCTACAGACTAGCGGGGGGTTACAATGAGCAGTTCTTC,CASSYRLAGGYNEQFF
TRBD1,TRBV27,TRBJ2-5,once,TGTGCCAGCTGGAGGCTGGGACAGGGGAAAGGGGAGACCCAGTACTTC,CASWRLGQGKGETQYF
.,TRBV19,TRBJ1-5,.,TGTGCCAGTATGAGGAATAGCAATCAGCCCCAGCATTTT,CASMRNSNQPQHF
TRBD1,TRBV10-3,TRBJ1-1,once,TGTGCCATCAGAGGGACGGACAGGGTCACTGAAGCTTTCTTT,CAIRGTDRVTEAFF
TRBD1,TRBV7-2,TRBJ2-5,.,TGTGCCAGCAGCCAGACAGGGGGCGCGGTTGGGTACCAAGAGACCCAGTACTTC,CASSQTGGAVGYQETQYF
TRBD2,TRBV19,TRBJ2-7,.,TGTGCCAGTAGCTTCGCGGACGGACTAGCAGCCTACGAGCAGTACTTC,CASSFADGLAAYEQYF
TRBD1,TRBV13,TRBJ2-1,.,TGTGCCAGCAGCTCAAGACAGGGGTCCAATGAGCAGTTCTTC,CASSSRQGSNEQFF
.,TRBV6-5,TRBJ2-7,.,TGTGCCAGCAGTTACTGGGCAGGTTCCTCCTACGAGCAGTACTTC,CASSYWAGSSYEQYF
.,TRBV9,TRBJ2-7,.,TGTGCCAGCAGCGTAGTAATTCGGGCCAGGAGGTTC,CASSVVIRARRF
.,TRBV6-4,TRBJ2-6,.,TGTGCCAGCAGTGCTGAGGCGGGACCTGGGGCCAACGTCCTGACTTTC,CASSAEAGPGANVLTF
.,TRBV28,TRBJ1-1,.,TGTGCCAGCAGTTTACGGACAGAAAACACTGAAGCTTTCTTT,CASSLRTENTEAFF